The entry below describes one T cell receptor beta chain. The entry originates in a study of blood T cell repertoires in COVID-19. On the study more broadly: Sites in the United States, Italy and Spain provided acute and convalescent COVID-19 samples. Sample material is recorded as cDNA or gDNA derived from T cells, B-cell-depleted T cells, or PBMCs.

In the authors' workflow: Amplification of reference gene primers was used by the study to estimate nucleated cell counts. TCRdb's copy holds only in-frame clones and misses some; the assay was immunoSEQ multiplex PCR. The V and J calls and clone size are taken from that table; D and trimming were inferred from the DNA. The data show about 240,000 clones, with roughly nine tenths seen just once and 5.5% to 6.5% held by the top ten. The CDR3 sequence is 14 residues long. V was shortened by 6 bases and J by 4 bases, with 13 bases between the two germline ends. Germline assignment: CDR1 SGDLS and CDR2 YYNGEE.

The sequenced material came from peripheral blood. The rearrangement links TRBV9 to TRBJ1-4; D perhaps matches TRBD1 (6 bases). This receptor was identified in a man aged 55 to 69 with acute or convalescent COVID-19. CDR3 protein: CASNRDTLNEKLFF. CDR3 nucleotides: TGTGCCAGCAACCGGGACACCCTTAATGAAAAACTGTTTTTT.